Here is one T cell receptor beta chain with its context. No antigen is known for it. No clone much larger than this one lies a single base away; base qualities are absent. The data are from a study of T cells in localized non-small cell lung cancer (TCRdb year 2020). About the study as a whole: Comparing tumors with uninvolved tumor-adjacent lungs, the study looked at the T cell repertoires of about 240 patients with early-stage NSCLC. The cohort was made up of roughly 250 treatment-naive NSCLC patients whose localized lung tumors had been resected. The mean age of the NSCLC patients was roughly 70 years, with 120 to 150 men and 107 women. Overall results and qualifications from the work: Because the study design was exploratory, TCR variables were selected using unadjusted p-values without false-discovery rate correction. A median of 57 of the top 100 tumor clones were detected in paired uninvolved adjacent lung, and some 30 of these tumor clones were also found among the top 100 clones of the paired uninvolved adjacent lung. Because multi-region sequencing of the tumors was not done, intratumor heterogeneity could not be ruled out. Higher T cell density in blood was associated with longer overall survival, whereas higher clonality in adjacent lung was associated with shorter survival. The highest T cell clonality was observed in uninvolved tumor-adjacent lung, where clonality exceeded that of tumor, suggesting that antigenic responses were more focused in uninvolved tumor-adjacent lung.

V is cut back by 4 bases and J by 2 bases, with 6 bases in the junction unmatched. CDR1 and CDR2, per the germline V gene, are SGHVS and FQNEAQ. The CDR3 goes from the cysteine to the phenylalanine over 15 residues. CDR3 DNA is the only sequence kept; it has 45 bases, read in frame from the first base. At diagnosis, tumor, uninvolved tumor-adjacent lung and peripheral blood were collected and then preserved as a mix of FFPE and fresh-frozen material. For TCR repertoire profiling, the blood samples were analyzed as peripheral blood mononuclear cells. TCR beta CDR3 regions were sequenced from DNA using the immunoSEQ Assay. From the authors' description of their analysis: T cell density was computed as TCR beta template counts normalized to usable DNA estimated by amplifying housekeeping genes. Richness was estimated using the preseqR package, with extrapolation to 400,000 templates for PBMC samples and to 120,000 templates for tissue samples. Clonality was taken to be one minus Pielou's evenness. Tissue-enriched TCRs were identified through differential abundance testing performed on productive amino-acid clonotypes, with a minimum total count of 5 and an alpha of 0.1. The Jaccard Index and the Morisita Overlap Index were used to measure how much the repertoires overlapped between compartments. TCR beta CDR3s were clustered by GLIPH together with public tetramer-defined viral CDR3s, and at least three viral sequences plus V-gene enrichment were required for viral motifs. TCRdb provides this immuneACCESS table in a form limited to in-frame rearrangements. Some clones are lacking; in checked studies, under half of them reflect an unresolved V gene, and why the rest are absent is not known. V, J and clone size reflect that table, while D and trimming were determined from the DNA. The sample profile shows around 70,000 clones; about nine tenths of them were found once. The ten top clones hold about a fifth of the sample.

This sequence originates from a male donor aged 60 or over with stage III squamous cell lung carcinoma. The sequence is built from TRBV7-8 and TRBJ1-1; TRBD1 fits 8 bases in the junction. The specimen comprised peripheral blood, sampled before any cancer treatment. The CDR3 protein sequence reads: CASSSRGTGNTEAFF. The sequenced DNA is TGTGCCAGCAGCTCGCGAGGGACAGGTAACACTGAAGCTTTCTTT.